This TCR beta chain comes out of a study of T cells in Graves' hyperthyroidism and ophthalmopathy. Study context: Peripheral blood was acquired at first diagnosis, ahead of any therapy whatsoever. The study, taken as a whole, reports: The model's output predicted ophthalmopathy at a median of roughly 6 months prior to onset.

The CDR3 regions of TCR beta were amplified from RNA transcripts. Primed by the HTBI set, a first-round RT-PCR was run on the TCR CDR3. Each CDR3 protein gets one entry after TCRdb re-called the multiplex PCR reads with MiXCR. The data contain hundreds of thousands of distinct CDR3 sequences, about 14% of them singletons. The CDR3 sequence is 18 residues long. Per germline, CDR1 SGHTA and CDR2 FQGNSA. The germline V and J ends were trimmed by 5 bases and 2 bases, with 24 bases remaining between them. Graves' hyperthyroidism was deemed stable given no ophthalmopathy progression within 18 months. Clinical symptoms, serum thyroxine, TRAb, thyroid ultrasound and orbital computed tomography informed diagnoses. There are many counts of this clonotype. Its antigen is undetermined.

The source is a woman in her 30s with Graves' hyperthyroidism. The sequencing sample was made of blood. The chain employs TRBV7-2 and TRBJ2-5, with a weak D call TRBD2 (6 bases). This CDR3 reads CASSPRRLGGWAQETQYF. The DNA of the CDR3 is TGTGCCAGCAGCCCTCGGCGTTTGGGAGGTTGGGCACAAGAGACCCAGTACTTC.